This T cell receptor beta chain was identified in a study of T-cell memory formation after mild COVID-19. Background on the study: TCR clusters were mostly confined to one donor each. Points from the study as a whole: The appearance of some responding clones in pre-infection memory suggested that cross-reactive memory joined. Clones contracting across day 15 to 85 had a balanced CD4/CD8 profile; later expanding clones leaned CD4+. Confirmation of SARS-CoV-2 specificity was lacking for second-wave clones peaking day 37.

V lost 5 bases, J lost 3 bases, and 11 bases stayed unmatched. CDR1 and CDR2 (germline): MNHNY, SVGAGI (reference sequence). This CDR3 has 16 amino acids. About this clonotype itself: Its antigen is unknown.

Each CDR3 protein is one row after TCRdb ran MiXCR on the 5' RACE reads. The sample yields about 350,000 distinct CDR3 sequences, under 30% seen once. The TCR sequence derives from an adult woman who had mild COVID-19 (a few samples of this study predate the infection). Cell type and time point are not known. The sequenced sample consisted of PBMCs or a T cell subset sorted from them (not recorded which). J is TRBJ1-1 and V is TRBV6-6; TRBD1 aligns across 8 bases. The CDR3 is CASSPLNQGAHTEAFF. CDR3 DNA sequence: TGTGCCAGCAGTCCACTTAACCAGGGGGCCCACACTGAAGCTTTCTTT.